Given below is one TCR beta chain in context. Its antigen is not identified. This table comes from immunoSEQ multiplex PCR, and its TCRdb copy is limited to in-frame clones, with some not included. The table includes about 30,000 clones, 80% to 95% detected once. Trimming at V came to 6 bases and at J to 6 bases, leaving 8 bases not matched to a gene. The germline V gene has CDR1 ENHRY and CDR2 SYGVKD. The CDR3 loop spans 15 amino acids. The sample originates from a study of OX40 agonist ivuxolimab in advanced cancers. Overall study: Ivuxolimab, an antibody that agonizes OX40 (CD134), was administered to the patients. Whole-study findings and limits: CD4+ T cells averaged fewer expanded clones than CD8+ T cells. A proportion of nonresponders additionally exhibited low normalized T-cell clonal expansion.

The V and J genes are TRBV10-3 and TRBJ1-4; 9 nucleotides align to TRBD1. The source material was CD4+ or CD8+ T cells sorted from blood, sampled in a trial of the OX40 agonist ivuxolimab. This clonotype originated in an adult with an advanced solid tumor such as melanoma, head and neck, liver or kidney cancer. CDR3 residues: CAIRPGDRVDEKLFF. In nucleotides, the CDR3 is TGTGCCATCAGGCCCGGGGACAGGGTTGATGAAAAACTGTTTTTT.